This TCR beta chain was retrieved from a study of CD8 T cells in ankylosing spondylitis. Findings and limits, study-wide: Characteristic of ankylosing spondylitis blood, it appeared, was a TCR beta motif comprising 7 to 9 highly homologous variants. Clones linked to disease were reported to show significant enrichment in matched ankylosing spondylitis synovial fluid.

Germline V gives CDR1 LNHNV, CDR2 YYDKDF (reference sequence). There are 16 residues in the CDR3. The V segment lost 3 bases and the J segment 3 bases; nucleotides outside the gene matches: 10. Quantitative 5'-RACE with molecular barcodes generated TCR beta libraries. TCRdb analysed the 5' RACE reads with MiXCR anew, one entry per CDR3 protein. This table has about 240,000 distinct CDR3 sequences, about 10% appearing once. For this clonotype: The antigen remains unidentified.

The chain links TRBV15 to TRBJ1-1; TRBD1 agrees at 7 bases. The TCR comes from a male donor with ankylosing spondylitis or in good health (not recorded which). The sample was blood, either unsorted or a sorted T cell fraction (not recorded which). The CDR3 DNA reads as TGTGCCACCAGCAGGGTTAGACAGGGATTATACACTGAAGCTTTCTTT. It yields the protein CATSRVRQGLYTEAFF.